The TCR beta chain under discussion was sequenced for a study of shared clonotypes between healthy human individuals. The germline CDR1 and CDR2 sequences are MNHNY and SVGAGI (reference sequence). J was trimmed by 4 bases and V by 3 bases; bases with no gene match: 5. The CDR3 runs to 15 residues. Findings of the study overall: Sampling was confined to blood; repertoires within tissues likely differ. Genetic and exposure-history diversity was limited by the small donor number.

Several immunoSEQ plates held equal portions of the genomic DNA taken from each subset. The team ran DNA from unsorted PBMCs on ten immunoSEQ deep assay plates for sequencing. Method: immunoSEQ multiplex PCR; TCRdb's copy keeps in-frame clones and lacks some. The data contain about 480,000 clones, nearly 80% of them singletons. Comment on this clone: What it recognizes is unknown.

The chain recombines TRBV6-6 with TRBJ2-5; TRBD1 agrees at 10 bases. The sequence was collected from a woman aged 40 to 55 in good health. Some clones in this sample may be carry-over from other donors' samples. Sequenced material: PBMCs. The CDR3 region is CASSYPGQGRETQYF. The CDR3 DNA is TGTGCCAGCAGTTATCCGGGACAGGGGCGAGAGACCCAGTACTTC.